The rows below give T cell receptor beta chains drawn from one sample of a study of CD8 T cells in Susac syndrome. In TCRdb, the immunoSEQ multiplex PCR reads were re-called with MiXCR into one record per CDR3 protein. The data contain more than 150,000 distinct CDR3 sequences, around 94% of them singletons. The sequenced sample consisted of CD4+ T cells from PBMCs. Every receptor here comes from a human donor in good health. Both conserved end residues are part of each CDR3. The D gene is left open where the match is weak. A row's size may be missing; if present it is once, few, many or a size class.

CDR3 protein: CASSPSGEGSYTF
CDR3 DNA: TGCGCCAGCAGCCCTTCCGGGGAAGGGAGCTACACCTTC
V gene: TRBV5-1
J gene: TRBJ1-2
D gene: NA
clone size: NA
CDR3 length: 13

CDR3 protein: CASSAEVDGYTF
CDR3 DNA: TGTGCCAGCAGCGCGGAGGTTGATGGCTACACCTTC
V gene: TRBV2
J gene: TRBJ1-2
D gene: NA
clone size: NA
CDR3 length: 12

CDR3 protein: CASSFSVTGDGYTF
CDR3 DNA: TGTGCCAGCAGCTTTAGCGTGACAGGCGATGGCTACACCTTC
V gene: TRBV7-2
J gene: TRBJ1-2
D gene: NA
clone size: NA
CDR3 length: 14

CDR3 protein: CSARDWGPSTNQPQHF
CDR3 DNA: TGCAGTGCTAGAGATTGGGGCCCGAGCACCAATCAGCCCCAGCATTTT
V gene: TRBV20-1
J gene: TRBJ1-5
D gene: NA
clone size: NA
CDR3 length: 16

CDR3 protein: CASSLYPTSGGVDEQFF
CDR3 DNA: TGTGCCAGCAGCCTATACCCGACTAGCGGGGGGGTGGATGAGCAGTTCTTC
V gene: TRBV7-3
J gene: TRBJ2-1
D gene: TRBD2
clone size: once
CDR3 length: 17

CDR3 protein: CASSAGDRSTDTQYF
CDR3 DNA: TGTGCCAGCAGCGCCGGGGACAGGAGCACAGATACGCAGTATTTT
V gene: TRBV7-9
J gene: TRBJ2-3
D gene: TRBD1
clone size: NA
CDR3 length: 15

CDR3 protein: CASSLTGSLQGTQYF
CDR3 DNA: TGTGCCAGCAGTTTGACGGGGTCCCTCCAAGGGACCCAGTACTTC
V gene: TRBV12-3/TRBV12-4
J gene: TRBJ2-5
D gene: NA
clone size: NA
CDR3 length: 15

CDR3 protein: CSVDRVQETQYF
CDR3 DNA: TGCAGCGTCGACAGGGTTCAAGAGACCCAGTACTTC
V gene: TRBV29-1
J gene: TRBJ2-5
D gene: TRBD1
clone size: NA
CDR3 length: 12

CDR3 protein: CSAGGQGRNIQYF
CDR3 DNA: TGCAGTGCTGGGGGACAGGGACGAAACATTCAGTACTTC
V gene: TRBV20-1
J gene: TRBJ2-4
D gene: TRBD1
clone size: NA
CDR3 length: 13

CDR3 protein: CASSIDGRNSPLHF
CDR3 DNA: TGTGCCAGTAGTATCGATGGGCGGAATTCACCCCTCCACTTT
V gene: TRBV19
J gene: TRBJ1-6
D gene: NA
clone size: NA
CDR3 length: 14

CDR3 protein: CASSPGTDLTDEAFF
CDR3 DNA: TGTGCCAGCAGCCCCGGGACAGACCTCACTGATGAAGCTTTCTTT
V gene: TRBV9
J gene: TRBJ1-1
D gene: TRBD1
clone size: once
CDR3 length: 15

CDR3 protein: CADGQGHNSPLHF
CDR3 DNA: TGTGCCGACGGACAGGGCCATAATTCACCCCTCCACTTT
V gene: TRBV30
J gene: TRBJ1-6
D gene: TRBD1
clone size: NA
CDR3 length: 13

CDR3 protein: CASKVGRVVGYTF
CDR3 DNA: TGTGCCAGCAAGGTCGGCAGGGTTGTGGGCTACACCTTC
V gene: TRBV2
J gene: TRBJ1-2
D gene: NA
clone size: NA
CDR3 length: 13

CDR3 protein: CSAIGTSGGQGETQYF
CDR3 DNA: TGCAGTGCGATTGGGACTAGCGGGGGTCAGGGGGAGACCCAGTACTTC
V gene: TRBV20-1
J gene: TRBJ2-5
D gene: TRBD2
clone size: NA
CDR3 length: 16

CDR3 protein: CASSQDLTGATQYEQFF
CDR3 DNA: TGCGCCAGCAGCCAAGATCTAACAGGGGCGACTCAATATGAGCAGTTCTTC
V gene: TRBV4-3
J gene: TRBJ2-1
D gene: TRBD1
clone size: NA
CDR3 length: 17

CDR3 protein: CASSHGQGAHEQYF
CDR3 DNA: TGCGCCAGCAGTCATGGACAGGGGGCCCACGAGCAGTACTTC
V gene: TRBV5-1
J gene: TRBJ2-7
D gene: TRBD1
clone size: NA
CDR3 length: 14

CDR3 protein: CASSTGQGSYEQYF
CDR3 DNA: TGCGCCAGCAGCACCGGACAGGGCTCCTACGAGCAGTACTTC
V gene: TRBV5-1
J gene: TRBJ2-7
D gene: TRBD1
clone size: once
CDR3 length: 14

CDR3 protein: CASSAIRGRGEETQYF
CDR3 DNA: TGTGCCAGCAGCGCCATCAGGGGGAGAGGGGAAGAGACCCAGTACTTC
V gene: TRBV9
J gene: TRBJ2-5
D gene: TRBD1
clone size: NA
CDR3 length: 16

CDR3 protein: CSADVRGTDTQYF
CDR3 DNA: TGCAGTGCTGACGTCCGTGGCACAGATACGCAGTATTTT
V gene: TRBV20-1
J gene: TRBJ2-3
D gene: NA
clone size: NA
CDR3 length: 13

CDR3 protein: CASSPTRGDTGIHEQYF
CDR3 DNA: TGTGCCAGCAGCCCCACGAGGGGGGACACCGGTATACACGAGCAGTACTTC
V gene: TRBV9
J gene: TRBJ2-7
D gene: NA
clone size: NA
CDR3 length: 17

CDR3 protein: CASSAEFSPLHF
CDR3 DNA: TGTGCCAGCAGTGCTGAGTTTTCACCCCTCCACTTT
V gene: TRBV2
J gene: TRBJ1-6
D gene: NA
clone size: NA
CDR3 length: 12

CDR3 protein: CASSLIGGTEAFF
CDR3 DNA: TGTGCCAGCAGCTTGATCGGGGGCACTGAAGCTTTCTTT
V gene: TRBV5-6
J gene: TRBJ1-1
D gene: NA
clone size: NA
CDR3 length: 13